These 27 T cell receptor beta chains originate from one sample sequenced in a study of pediatric ulcerative colitis. Sequencing was performed with immunoSEQ multiplex PCR; in TCRdb, only in-frame clones are kept and a portion is missing. The sample lists about 36,000 clones, around four fifths occurring once. Material for sequencing was blood. These receptors came from a girl aged 5 to 17 with moderate ulcerative colitis.

The chain couples TRBV7-9 to TRBJ2-3; D possibly corresponds to TRBD1 (6 bases). V gave up 4 bases and J gave up 1 base, with 12 bases separating them. The CDR3 spans 15 residues. Per germline, CDR1 SEHNR and CDR2 FQNEAQ (reference sequence). CDR3 sequence reads: CASSSNRERTDTQYF. DNA for the CDR3: TGTGCCAGCAGCTCAAACAGGGAGCGCACAGATACGCAGTATTTT.

This clone has only one observation. The chain combines TRBV5-4 with TRBJ2-1; TRBD2 matches at 8 bases. Germline CDR1 SGHNT, CDR2 YYREEE (reference sequence). The CDR3 has 15 amino acids. V lost 3 bases to trimming and J lost 6 bases; unmatched junction nucleotides: 8. The DNA for the CDR3 is TGTGCCAGCAGCTCCCAGTACGGGGGGGCCAATGAGCAGTTCTTC. Residues: CASSSQYGGANEQFF.

The chain combines TRBV27 with TRBJ2-7; 8 bases line up with TRBD2. Germline CDR1 and CDR2: MNHEY and SMNVEV (reference sequence). The length of the CDR3 is 15 residues. The V segment lost 5 bases and the J segment 4 bases; nucleotides outside the gene matches: 10. The CDR3: CASSPLLAGLYEQYF. The CDR3 DNA reads as TGTGCCAGCAGTCCACTTCTAGCGGGCCTGTACGAGCAGTACTTC.

Only a few counts were recorded for this clone. The rearrangement links TRBV30 to TRBJ2-1, with 7 positions matching TRBD2. The CDR3 contains 16 residues. Trimming removed 4 bases from V and 5 bases from J; junction bases left unmatched: 14. Germline V CDR1 and CDR2: GTSNPN, SVGIG (reference sequence). The DNA for the CDR3 is TGTGCCTGGACCAGGTCGGTAGGGAGGGACCACAATGAGCAGTTCTTC. Translated, it gives CAWTRSVGRDHNEQFF.

The J gene is TRBJ1-1, the V gene TRBV27, with a weak D call TRBD1 (6 bases). Between the trimmed V and J ends, which lost 2 bases and 2 bases, there was a span of 12 bases. Per the germline V gene, CDR1 is MNHEY and CDR2 is SMNVEV (reference sequence). CDR3 length equals 15 residues. The CDR3: CASSLTGHPNTEAFF. CDR3 coding DNA: TGTGCCAGCAGTTTAACGGGACATCCTAACACTGAAGCTTTCTTT.

The chain combines TRBV27 with TRBJ2-7; D is unclear. The germline CDR1 and CDR2 sequences are MNHEY and SMNVEV (reference sequence). This CDR3 region has 13 residues. Trimming shortened V by 2 bases and J by 3 bases, and 8 bases separated the two germline ends. The DNA for the CDR3 is TGTGCCAGCAGTTTAGCGTCCGGCTACGAGCAGTACTTC. Protein product: CASSLASGYEQYF.

V gene TRBV10-2 combines with J gene TRBJ1-5; 8 positions agree with TRBD1. Germline V gives CDR1 WSHSY, CDR2 SAAADI. The CDR3 totals 17 residues. V shed 4 bases, J shed 1 base, and the junction held 9 bases outside the gene matches. CDR3 sequence reads: CASSASFQGASNQPQHF. CDR3 in DNA: TGCGCCAGCAGTGCCAGTTTCCAGGGGGCCAGCAATCAGCCCCAGCATTTT.

This chain's CDR3 is CASSLLGRGEWGNQPQHF. The CDR3 DNA reads as TGTGCCAGCAGTTTACTGGGCAGGGGGGAATGGGGCAATCAGCCCCAGCATTTT. V usage is TRBV28 and J usage is TRBJ1-5, with 7 nucleotides matching TRBD1. Germline V gene data show CDR1 as MDHEN and CDR2 as SYDVKM. With 2 bases clipped from V and 2 bases from J, the junction kept 12 bases outside the gene matches. The CDR3 contains 18 residues.

This chain links TRBV7-2 with TRBJ1-6; TRBD1 might be the D (5 bases). Germline values: CDR1 SGHTA, CDR2 FQGNSA. There are 15 residues in the CDR3. V gave up 2 bases and J gave up 7 bases, with 12 bases separating them. The CDR3 spells CASSLMGPDNSPLHF. The CDR3 DNA follows: TGTGCCAGCAGCTTAATGGGGCCAGACAATTCACCCCTCCACTTT.

This clone was detected a few times. This same CDR3 is encoded by further DNA sequences in the sample. The chain employs TRBV27 and TRBJ2-7, with D uncertain. The CDR3 contains 12 residues. Germline CDR1 is MNHEY and CDR2 is SMNVEV (reference sequence). V shed 6 bases and J shed 4 bases, with 10 bases lying between them. The CDR3 DNA sequence: TGTGCCAGCAGCTCCGCCGGATACGAGCAGTACTTC. Its protein is CASSSAGYEQYF.

The chain combines TRBV30 with TRBJ1-5; a possible D gene is TRBD1 (6 bases). Looked up from germline, CDR1 is GTSNPN and CDR2 is SVGIG (reference sequence). The ends were cut back, 2 bases at V and 4 bases at J, with 12 bases in the middle. This CDR3 has 14 amino acids. CDR3 sequence reads: CAWSPGQPNQPQHF. The CDR3, as DNA: TGTGCCTGGAGTCCAGGACAGCCAAATCAGCCCCAGCATTTT.

The gene calls are TRBV7-6 and TRBJ2-5; 10 bases fit TRBD2. This CDR3 spans 19 amino acids. The germline V gene has CDR1 SGHVS and CDR2 FNYEAQ. Germline trimming cut 5 bases from V and 4 bases from J; bases unmatched to any gene: 19. The chain's CDR3 is CASSPLFGSSGRGVETQYF. CDR3 in DNA: TGTGCCAGCAGCCCCTTGTTCGGGTCTAGCGGGAGAGGAGTAGAGACCCAGTACTTC.

This rearrangement joins TRBV30 to TRBJ2-2, with D hard to call. Germline CDR1 is GTSNPN and CDR2 is SVGIG (reference sequence). Trimming pared 4 bases from V and 5 bases from J, leaving 5 bases between. The CDR3 runs 11 residues. The CDR3 loop is CAWIDTGELFF. As DNA, the CDR3 is TGTGCCTGGATAGATACCGGGGAGCTGTTTTTT.

The CDR3 loop is CASSLPGQQVYGYTF. Here the CDR3 DNA reads TGCGCCAGCAGCCTCCCGGGACAGCAAGTTTATGGCTACACCTTC. The chain has TRBV5-1 and TRBJ1-2; TRBD1 matches 7 bases. This CDR3 region has 15 residues. CDR1 is SGHRS, CDR2 YFSETQ, per germline. V lost 4 bases, J lost 5 bases, and 11 bases stayed unmatched. Combining the CDR3 with reference TRBV5-1 and TRBJ1-2 gives the whole variable domain KAGVTQTPRYLIKTRGQQVTLSCSPISGHRSVSWYQQTPGQGLQFLFEYFSETQRNKGNFPGRFSGRQFSNSRSEMNVSTLELGDSALYLCASSLPGQQVYGYTFGSGTRLTVV.

The CDR3 spells CASSHDGNEQFF. Written as DNA, the CDR3 is TGTGCCAGCAGTCACGATGGGAATGAGCAGTTCTTC. The V call is TRBV6-5, the J call TRBJ2-1; D is ambiguous. Trimming cost V 5 bases and J 7 bases, with 9 bases left between them. The CDR3 is made up of 12 amino acids. Per the germline V gene, CDR1 is MNHEY and CDR2 is SVGAGI.

This chain connects TRBV5-1 to TRBJ1-1; 12 bases map to TRBD1. Germline loops: CDR1 SGHRS, CDR2 YFSETQ. V shed 4 bases and J 1 base; nucleotides not matched to a gene: 2. The CDR3 consists of 15 residues. The CDR3 is CASSGTGGPNTEAFF. As DNA, the CDR3 is TGCGCCAGCAGCGGGACAGGGGGCCCGAACACTGAAGCTTTCTTT. The complete variable domain, with remaining parts taken from reference TRBV5-1 and TRBJ1-1, reads KAGVTQTPRYLIKTRGQQVTLSCSPISGHRSVSWYQQTPGQGLQFLFEYFSETQRNKGNFPGRFSGRQFSNSRSEMNVSTLELGDSALYLCASSGTGGPNTEAFFGQGTRLTVV.

The chain recombines TRBV5-3 with TRBJ1-5; 11 bases fit TRBD1. TRBV5-3 is identified as an open reading frame with a role that is uncertain. V lost 4 bases to trimming and J lost 4 bases; unmatched junction nucleotides: 16. The CDR3 has 19 residues. The CDR3 sequence: CARSTPGQGASLFNQPQHF. CDR3 nucleotide sequence: TGTGCCAGAAGCACACCAGGACAGGGGGCGAGTCTGTTTAATCAGCCCCAGCATTTT.

This chain links TRBV6-1 with TRBJ1-2, with D unclear. Germline-derived CDR1 and CDR2 are MNHNS and SASEGT. The V and J ends lost 6 bases and 8 bases respectively, with 19 bases between them. This CDR3 is built from 14 residues. CDR3 sequence reads: CASSIPPTAEGYTF. CDR3 bases: TGTGCCAGCAGCATACCCCCGACTGCGGAGGGCTACACCTTC.

The rearrangement links TRBV7-2 to TRBJ1-1; 9 positions match TRBD1. This CDR3 has 14 residues. Trimming took 4 bases from V and 6 from J; bases not matched to a gene: 6. Germline CDR1 SGHTA, CDR2 FQGNSA. CDR3 sequence: CASSSGTGWAEAFF. The CDR3 DNA reads TGTGCCAGCAGCTCTGGGACAGGGTGGGCTGAAGCTTTCTTT.

The V and J genes are TRBV11-2 and TRBJ2-5, with D possibly TRBD1 on 5 matching bases. CDR3 length equals 14 residues. Germline CDR1 and CDR2: SGHAT and FQNNGV. Trimming removed 2 bases from V and 1 base from J, with 8 bases in between. CDR3 loop: CASSLMTVQETQYF. Here the CDR3 DNA reads TGTGCCAGCAGCTTAATGACAGTCCAAGAGACCCAGTACTTC.

The rearrangement joins TRBV11-2 to TRBJ2-7; possible D gene TRBD2, 6 bases. V was trimmed by 8 bases and J by 6 bases, leaving 17 bases between them. Germline assignment: CDR1 SGHAT and CDR2 FQNNGV. The CDR3 has 13 amino acids. The DNA of the CDR3 is TGTGCCAGCCGCGGGTCCGGGAGCCGCGAGCAGTACTTC. Encoded protein: CASRGSGSREQYF.

The genes are TRBV9 and TRBJ1-2; D gene uncertain. V dropped 0 bases and J dropped 3 bases, with 15 bases sitting between them. This CDR3 comprises 16 residues. CDR1 is SGDLS, CDR2 YYNGEE, per germline. Here the CDR3 reads CASSVGQGSNYYGYTF. The CDR3 bases are TGTGCCAGCAGCGTAGGTCAAGGGTCCAATTACTATGGCTACACCTTC.

This clone was counted a single time. The chain uses TRBV18 and TRBJ1-2, with 8 bases aligning to TRBD1. This CDR3 is 16 amino acids long. CDR1 is KGHSH, CDR2 LQKENI, per germline. Trimming cost V 7 bases and J 0 bases; bases outside gene matches: 10. CDR3 DNA: TGTGCCAGCTATACGGACAGGGACGGAGCTAACTATGGCTACACCTTC. It codes for CASYTDRDGANYGYTF.

V gene TRBV4-1 combines with J gene TRBJ2-2; D is unclear. Looked up from germline, CDR1 is MGHRA and CDR2 is YSYEKL. The CDR3 covers 15 residues. Trimming took off 0 bases at V and 7 bases at J, with 12 bases between the two ends. The CDR3 spells CASSQDFPWDGELFF. The CDR3 nucleotides are TGCGCCAGCAGCCAAGATTTCCCGTGGGACGGGGAGCTGTTTTTT.

The chain carries TRBV11-3 and TRBJ2-7; TRBD2 agrees at 8 bases. CDR3 length: 15 residues. The junction had 7 bases not matched to a gene; V was cut back by 5 bases and J by 1 base. CDR1 SGHNT and CDR2 YENEEA come from the germline V gene. CDR3 loop: CASSLGGAGSYEQYF. The CDR3 DNA reads TGTGCCAGCAGCCTCGGGGGGGCTGGGTCCTACGAGCAGTACTTC.

This chain uses TRBV18 with TRBJ1-2; D gene unclear. The germline V and J ends were trimmed by 2 bases and 0 bases, with 4 bases remaining between them. The germline gives CDR1 KGHSH, CDR2 LQKENI. The CDR3 consists of 13 residues. For the CDR3, the DNA is TGTGCCAGCTCACCAGGGACTAACTATGGCTACACCTTC. Translated: CASSPGTNYGYTF.

In DNA form, the CDR3 reads TGTGCCAGTACCCCGTCAGGGGGCGCCCGGGGCTATGGCTACACCTTC. Translated: CASTPSGGARGYGYTF. V usage is TRBV28 and J usage is TRBJ1-2; TRBD1 matches 8 bases. Germline V lookup: CDR1 MDHEN, CDR2 SYDVKM. This CDR3 is built from 16 residues. With V trimmed by 9 bases and J by 4 bases, 16 bases remained unmatched.